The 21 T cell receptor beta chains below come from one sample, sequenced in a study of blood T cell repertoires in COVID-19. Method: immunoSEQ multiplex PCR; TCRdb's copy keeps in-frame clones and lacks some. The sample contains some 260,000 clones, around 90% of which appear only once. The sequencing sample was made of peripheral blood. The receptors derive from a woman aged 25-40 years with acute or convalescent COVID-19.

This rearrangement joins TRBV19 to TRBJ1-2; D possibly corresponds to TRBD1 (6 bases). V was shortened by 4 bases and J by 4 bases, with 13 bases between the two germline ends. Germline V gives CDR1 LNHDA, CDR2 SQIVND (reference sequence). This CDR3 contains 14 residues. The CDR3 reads CASSRTAGSYGYTF. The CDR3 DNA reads TGTGCCAGTAGTAGGACAGCTGGAAGCTATGGCTACACCTTC.

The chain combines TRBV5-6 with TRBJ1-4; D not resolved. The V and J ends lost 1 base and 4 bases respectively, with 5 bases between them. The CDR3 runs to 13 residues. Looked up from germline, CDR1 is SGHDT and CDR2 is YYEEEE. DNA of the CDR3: TGTGCCAGCAGCTTGACCGGTAATGAAAAACTGTTTTTT. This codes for CASSLTGNEKLFF.

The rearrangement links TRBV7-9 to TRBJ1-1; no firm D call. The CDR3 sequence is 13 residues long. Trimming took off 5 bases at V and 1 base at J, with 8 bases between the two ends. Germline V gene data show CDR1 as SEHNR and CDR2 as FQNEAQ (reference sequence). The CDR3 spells CASSPEGNTEAFF. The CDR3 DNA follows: TGTGCCAGCAGCCCGGAGGGGAACACTGAAGCTTTCTTT.

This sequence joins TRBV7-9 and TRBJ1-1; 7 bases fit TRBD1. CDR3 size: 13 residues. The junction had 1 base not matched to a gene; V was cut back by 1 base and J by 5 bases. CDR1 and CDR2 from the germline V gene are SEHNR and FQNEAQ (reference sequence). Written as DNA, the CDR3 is TGTGCCAGCAGCTTAGGGGGACAGACTGAAGCTTTCTTT. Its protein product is CASSLGGQTEAFF.

The CDR3 spells CATSDLGQNTGELFF. As DNA, the CDR3 is TGTGCCACCAGTGATTTGGGGCAGAACACCGGGGAGCTGTTTTTT. The genes are TRBV24-1 and TRBJ2-2; D gene ambiguous. Germline CDR1 is KGHDR and CDR2 is SFDVKD. The CDR3 consists of 15 residues. Trimming cost V 0 bases and J 1 base, with 5 bases left between them.

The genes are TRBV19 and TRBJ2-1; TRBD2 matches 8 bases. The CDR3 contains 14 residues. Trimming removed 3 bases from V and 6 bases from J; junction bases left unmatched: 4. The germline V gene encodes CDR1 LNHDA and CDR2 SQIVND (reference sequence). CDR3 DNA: TGTGCCAGTAGTATGGCCGGGAGGGCCAATGAGCAGTTCTTC. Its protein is CASSMAGRANEQFF.

This CDR3 reads CASSLDANRVSPEQYF. Here the CDR3 DNA reads TGTGCCAGCAGCTTAGATGCGAACAGGGTATCACCCGAGCAGTACTTC. The rearrangement joins TRBV11-3 to TRBJ2-7; TRBD1 is a possible D gene (6 bases). The CDR3 is 16 residues long. Germline CDR1 and CDR2: SGHNT and YENEEA. V was clipped by 0 bases and J by 6 bases, with 18 bases between them. Full variable domain (missing parts from reference TRBV11-3 and TRBJ2-7): EAGVVQSPRYKIIEKKQPVAFWCNPISGHNTLYWYLQNLGQGPELLIRYENEEAVDDSQLPKDRFSAERLKGVDSTLKIQPAELGDSAVYLCASSLDANRVSPEQYFGPGTRLTVT.

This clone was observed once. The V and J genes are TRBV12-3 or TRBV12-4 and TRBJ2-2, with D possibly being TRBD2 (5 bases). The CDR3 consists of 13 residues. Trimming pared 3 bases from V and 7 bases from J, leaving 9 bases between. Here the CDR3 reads CASSLFRDGELFF. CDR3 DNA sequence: TGTGCCAGCAGTTTGTTTCGGGACGGGGAGCTGTTTTTT.

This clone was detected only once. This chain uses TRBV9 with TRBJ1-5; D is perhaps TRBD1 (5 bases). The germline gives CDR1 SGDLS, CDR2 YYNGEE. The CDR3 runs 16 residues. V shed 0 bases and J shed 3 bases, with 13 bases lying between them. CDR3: CASSVGGGDHNQPQHF. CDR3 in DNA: TGTGCCAGCAGCGTAGGTGGGGGGGACCACAATCAGCCCCAGCATTTT.

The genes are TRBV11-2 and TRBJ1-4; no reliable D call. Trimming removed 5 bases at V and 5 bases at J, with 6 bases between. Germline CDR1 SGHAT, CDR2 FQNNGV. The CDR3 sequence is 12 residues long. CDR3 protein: CASSPQNEKLFF. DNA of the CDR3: TGTGCCAGCAGCCCCCAGAATGAAAAACTGTTTTTT.

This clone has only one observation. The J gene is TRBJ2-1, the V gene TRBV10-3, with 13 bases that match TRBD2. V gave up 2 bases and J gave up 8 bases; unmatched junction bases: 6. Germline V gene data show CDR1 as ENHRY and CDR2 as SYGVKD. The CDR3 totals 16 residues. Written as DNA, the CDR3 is TGTGCCATCAGTGAGAAATCGGGACTAGCGGGATATGAGCAGTTCTTC. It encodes CAISEKSGLAGYEQFF.

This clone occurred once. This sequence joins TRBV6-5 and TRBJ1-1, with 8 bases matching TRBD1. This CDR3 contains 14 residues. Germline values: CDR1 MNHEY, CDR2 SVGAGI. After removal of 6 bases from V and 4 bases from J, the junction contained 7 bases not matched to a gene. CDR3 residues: CASSRDRGVTEAFF. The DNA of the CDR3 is TGTGCCAGCAGCCGCGACAGGGGAGTCACTGAAGCTTTCTTT.

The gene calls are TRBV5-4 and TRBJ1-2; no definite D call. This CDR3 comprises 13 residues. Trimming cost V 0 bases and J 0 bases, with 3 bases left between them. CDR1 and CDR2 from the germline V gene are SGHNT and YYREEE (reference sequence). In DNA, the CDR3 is TGTGCCAGCAGCTTGGACACTAACTATGGCTACACCTTC. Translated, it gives CASSLDTNYGYTF.

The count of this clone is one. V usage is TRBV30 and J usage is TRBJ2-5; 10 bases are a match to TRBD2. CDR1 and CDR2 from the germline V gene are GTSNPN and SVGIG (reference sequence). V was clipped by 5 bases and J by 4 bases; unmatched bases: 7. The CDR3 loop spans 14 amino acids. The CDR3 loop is CAWGGLANPETQYF. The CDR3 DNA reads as TGTGCCTGGGGGGGACTAGCGAACCCAGAGACCCAGTACTTC.

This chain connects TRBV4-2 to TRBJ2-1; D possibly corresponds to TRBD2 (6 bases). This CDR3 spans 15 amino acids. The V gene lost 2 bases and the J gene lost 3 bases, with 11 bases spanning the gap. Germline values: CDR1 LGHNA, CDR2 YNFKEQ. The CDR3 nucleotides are TGTGCCAGCAGCCAAAGACTAGGGGACTACAATGAGCAGTTCTTC. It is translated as CASSQRLGDYNEQFF.

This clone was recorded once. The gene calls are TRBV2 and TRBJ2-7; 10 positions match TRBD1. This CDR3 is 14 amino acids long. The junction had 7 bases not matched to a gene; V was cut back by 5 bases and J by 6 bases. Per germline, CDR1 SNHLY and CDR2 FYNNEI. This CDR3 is CASSLDRGPGEQYF. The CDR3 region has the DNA TGTGCCAGCAGTCTAGACAGGGGGCCTGGCGAGCAGTACTTC.

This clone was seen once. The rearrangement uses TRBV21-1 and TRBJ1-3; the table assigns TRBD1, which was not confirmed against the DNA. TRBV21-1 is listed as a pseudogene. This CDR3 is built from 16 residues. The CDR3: CASCFTGGAGGNTIYF. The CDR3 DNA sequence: TGTGCCAGCTGTTTCACAGGGGGCGCGGGTGGAAACACCATATATTTT.

The CDR3 sequence is CATSDWGDREGNQPQHF. The CDR3 DNA reads TGTGCCACCAGTGATTGGGGGGACAGGGAGGGAAATCAGCCCCAGCATTTT. The J gene is TRBJ1-5, the V gene TRBV24-1; 9 positions agree with TRBD1. Per the germline V gene, CDR1 is KGHDR and CDR2 is SFDVKD. Trimming cost V 2 bases and J 4 bases; bases outside gene matches: 8. The CDR3 loop spans 17 amino acids.

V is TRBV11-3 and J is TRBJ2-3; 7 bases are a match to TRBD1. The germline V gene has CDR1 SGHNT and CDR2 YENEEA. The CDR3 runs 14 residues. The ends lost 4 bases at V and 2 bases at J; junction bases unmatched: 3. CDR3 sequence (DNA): TGTGCCAGCAGCTCGGGACAGAACACAGATACGCAGTATTTT. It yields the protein CASSSGQNTDTQYF.

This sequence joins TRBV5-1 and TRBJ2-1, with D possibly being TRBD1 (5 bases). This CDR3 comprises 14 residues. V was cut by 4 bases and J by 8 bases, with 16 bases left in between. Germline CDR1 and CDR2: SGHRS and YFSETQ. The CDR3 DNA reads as TGCGCCAGCAGCCCTGCCCAGGGTTTCGATGAGCAGTTCTTC. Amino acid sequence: CASSPAQGFDEQFF.

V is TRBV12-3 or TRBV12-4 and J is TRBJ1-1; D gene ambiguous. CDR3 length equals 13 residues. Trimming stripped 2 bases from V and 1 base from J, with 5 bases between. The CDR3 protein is CASSLWQNTEAFF. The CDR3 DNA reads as TGTGCCAGCAGTTTATGGCAGAACACTGAAGCTTTCTTT.